What follows are 22 T cell receptor beta chains derived from one specimen sequenced in a study of radiotherapy plus CTLA-4 blockade in lung cancer. The table came from immunoSEQ multiplex PCR; TCRdb's copy has only in-frame clones and leaves some out. The sample lists about 43,000 clones, less than 75% occurring once. The sample consisted of peripheral blood, taken from a patient treated with radiotherapy plus ipilimumab. The source is a human donor with non-small cell lung cancer who had a partial response to radiotherapy plus ipilimumab.

This clone was counted a few times. V is TRBV20-1 and J is TRBJ2-1, with 7 bases matching TRBD1. CDR1 and CDR2 (germline): DFQATT, SNEGSKA (reference sequence). This CDR3 spans 11 amino acids. J was trimmed by 12 bases and V by 5 bases; bases with no gene match: 7. CDR3 sequence reads: CSALRQGTQFF. The CDR3 DNA reads TGCAGTGCTTTGAGACAGGGAACGCAGTTCTTC.

The J gene is TRBJ1-2, the V gene TRBV20-1; D not resolved. V was pared by 7 bases and J by 1 base, with 7 bases between. The CDR3 contains 11 residues. The germline V gene encodes CDR1 DFQATT and CDR2 SNEGSKA (reference sequence). The CDR3: CSVLVNYGYTF. CDR3 coding DNA: TGCAGTGTCCTAGTTAACTATGGCTACACCTTC.

The chain carries TRBV11-2 and TRBJ1-4, with TRBD1 identical over 8 bases. The CDR3 loop spans 15 amino acids. Germline V lookup: CDR1 SGHAT, CDR2 FQNNGV. The junction had 7 bases not matched to a gene; V was cut back by 5 bases and J by 5 bases. The CDR3 DNA reads as TGTGCCAGCAGCCCCGACAGGGGAGCCAATGAAAAACTGTTTTTT. Its protein product is CASSPDRGANEKLFF.

This clone was observed once. The V call is TRBV5-6, the J call TRBJ1-3; D is perhaps TRBD1 (6 bases). Between the trimmed V and J ends, which lost 4 bases and 0 bases, there was a span of 14 bases. CDR3 length: 16 residues. Germline lookup yields CDR1 SGHDT and CDR2 YYEEEE. The CDR3 loop reads CASSLGGTYSGNTIYF. DNA of the CDR3: TGTGCCAGCAGCCTCGGGGGGACATACTCTGGAAACACCATATATTTT.

The V call is TRBV6-1, the J call TRBJ2-2; tentative D call: TRBD1 (5 bases). V lost 5 bases and J lost 0, with 10 bases in between. The CDR3 runs to 15 residues. Germline-derived CDR1 and CDR2 are MNHNS and SASEGT. In DNA form, the CDR3 reads TGTGCCAGCAGTTTAGGGGTGGCGAACACCGGGGAGCTGTTTTTT. Encoded protein: CASSLGVANTGELFF.

This chain's CDR3 is CASSPSLQGNYGYTF. The DNA of the CDR3 is TGCGCCAGCAGCCCGAGTTTACAGGGGAACTATGGCTACACCTTC. The chain combines TRBV4-3 with TRBJ1-2; 7 positions agree with TRBD1. This CDR3 is 15 amino acids long. Unmatched junction bases numbered 7, after V lost 4 bases and J lost 2 bases. In germline, CDR1 is LGHNA, CDR2 YSLEER.

The J gene is TRBJ1-2, the V gene TRBV18; 9 nucleotides match TRBD1. There are 17 residues in the CDR3. Germline V gene data show CDR1 as KGHSH and CDR2 as LQKENI. The ends lost 6 bases at V and 2 bases at J; junction bases unmatched: 13. For the CDR3, the DNA is TGTGCCAGCTCGCATTCACGGGACAGGGTACCAAACTATGGCTACACCTTC. Its translation is CASSHSRDRVPNYGYTF.

This clone was picked up one time. The J gene is TRBJ1-5, the V gene TRBV4-1; D possibly corresponds to TRBD1 (5 bases). CDR3 length equals 19 residues. The germline V gene has CDR1 MGHRA and CDR2 YSYEKL. The V gene lost 2 bases and the J gene lost 0 bases, with 20 bases spanning the gap. The CDR3 here is CASSQFSRHDSDSNQPQHF. CDR3 sequence (DNA): TGCGCCAGCAGCCAATTCTCCCGACACGACAGCGATAGCAATCAGCCCCAGCATTTT.

The chain employs TRBV5-4 and TRBJ1-2; 7 bases line up with TRBD1. The CDR3 is made up of 14 amino acids. Trimming removed 0 bases from V and 6 bases from J; junction bases left unmatched: 5. Looked up from germline, CDR1 is SGHNT and CDR2 is YYREEE (reference sequence). This chain's CDR3 is CASSLEQGRNGYTF. The CDR3, as DNA: TGTGCCAGCAGCTTGGAACAGGGGAGGAATGGCTACACCTTC.

This clone occurred a few times. This rearrangement joins TRBV30 to TRBJ1-1, with D perhaps matching TRBD1 (6 bases). V was shortened by 7 bases and J by 6 bases, with 15 bases between the two germline ends. The CDR3 contains 12 residues. The germline CDR1 and CDR2 sequences are GTSNPN and SVGIG (reference sequence). CDR3 in amino acids: CASYRERAEAFF. CDR3 nucleotides: TGTGCCTCCTACAGGGAGAGGGCTGAAGCTTTCTTT.

This clone was counted a few times. This chain joins TRBV5-1 and TRBJ2-7; TRBD1 aligns across 7 bases. The CDR3 runs to 15 residues. V lost 0 bases to trimming and J lost 0 bases; unmatched junction nucleotides: 3. Per germline, CDR1 SGHRS and CDR2 YFSETQ. The CDR3 region is CASSLGDRISYEQYF. CDR3 sequence (DNA): TGCGCCAGCAGCTTGGGGGACAGAATCTCCTACGAGCAGTACTTC.

Points on this clone: Its ends do not fully match the called genes, so a read error is possible. The V call is TRBV7-7, the J call TRBJ2-1; TRBD2 might be the D (7 bases). The CDR3 totals 13 residues. The V gene's germline CDR1 is SSHAT and CDR2 FNYEAQ (reference sequence). The CDR3 sequence: CASSLGGVNEQFF. The DNA for the CDR3 is TGTGCTAGCAGCTTAGGGGGGGTCAATGAGCAGTTCTTC.

The rearrangement joins TRBV5-8 to TRBJ1-1; TRBD1 is a possible D gene (5 bases). This CDR3 comprises 15 residues. Germline V gene data show CDR1 as SGHTS and CDR2 as YDEGEE. The V and J ends lost 6 bases and 3 bases respectively, with 18 bases between them. CDR3: CASTTWGRPDTEAFF. The DNA of the CDR3 is TGTGCCAGCACCACGTGGGGCAGGCCGGACACTGAAGCTTTCTTT.

V gene TRBV7-3 combines with J gene TRBJ2-7; D possibly corresponds to TRBD2 (5 bases). Germline V lookup: CDR1 SGHTA, CDR2 FQGTGA. With 5 bases removed from V and 6 bases from J, the gap between germline ends came to 17 bases. CDR3 size: 14 residues. The CDR3 DNA reads as TGTGCCAGCAGCCCCTCGCCGGGAAAGTCCGAGCAGTACTTC. Amino acid sequence: CASSPSPGKSEQYF.

The chain joins TRBV29-1 to TRBJ2-7; TRBD1 might be the D (5 bases). V lost 4 bases and J 3 bases, leaving 10 bases between the germline ends. The CDR3 totals 12 residues. The germline V gene has CDR1 SQVTM and CDR2 ANQGSEA. This chain's CDR3 is CSVGAGFYEQYF. The CDR3 DNA reads as TGCAGCGTTGGGGCAGGGTTCTACGAGCAGTACTTC.

CDR3 DNA: TGTGCCAGCAGCTTCCTACAGGGGGGCACAGATACGCAGTATTTT. This encodes CASSFLQGGTDTQYF. The chain combines TRBV7-6 with TRBJ2-3, with 8 bases fitting TRBD1. Trimming removed 3 bases from V and 1 base from J; junction bases left unmatched: 3. The CDR3 extends over 15 amino acids. CDR1 SGHVS and CDR2 FNYEAQ come from the germline V gene.

This sequence joins TRBV9 and TRBJ2-1; 9 bases are a match to TRBD2. V lost 1 base to trimming and J lost 11 bases; unmatched junction nucleotides: 7. The CDR3 consists of 14 residues. Germline V gene lookup returns CDR1 SGDLS and CDR2 YYNGEE. The DNA for the CDR3 is TGTGCCAGCAGCGTACCTAGCGGGGCTAATCAGCAGTTCTTC. Protein: CASSVPSGANQQFF.

The CDR3 DNA follows: TGTGCCACCAGCAGGACCGCGAGCGGGAGTGAGACCCAGTACTTC. Translation gives CATSRTASGSETQYF. V and J are TRBV15 and TRBJ2-5; 8 bases are shared with TRBD2. Germline values: CDR1 LNHNV, CDR2 YYDKDF (reference sequence). CDR3 length equals 15 residues. The J segment lost 5 bases and the V segment lost 3 bases, leaving 8 bases of the junction unmatched. Drawing the rest from reference TRBV15 and TRBJ2-5, the complete variable domain is DAMVIQNPRYQVTQFGKPVTLSCSQTLNHNVMYWYQQKSSQAPKLLFHYYDKDFNNEADTPDNFQSRRPNTSFCFLDIRSPGLGDTAMYLCATSRTASGSETQYFGPGTRLLVL.

This clone was picked up a small number of times. The J gene is TRBJ2-1, the V gene TRBV7-9; TRBD2 matches 7 bases. Germline CDR1 reads SEHNR; CDR2 reads FQNEAQ (reference sequence). The CDR3 consists of 17 residues. Losses at the gene ends were 5 bases for V and 0 bases for J; bases not matched to a gene: 10. CDR3 in amino acids: CASSPPDASGSYNEQFF. For the CDR3, the DNA is TGTGCCAGCAGCCCTCCCGACGCTAGCGGCTCCTACAATGAGCAGTTCTTC.

This clone was counted only a few times. The chain is built from TRBV6-5 and TRBJ2-4; 10 positions agree with TRBD1. This CDR3 is 12 amino acids long. Unmatched junction bases numbered 6, after V lost 5 bases and J lost 14 bases. Per the germline V gene, CDR1 is MNHEY and CDR2 is SVGAGI. In nucleotides, the CDR3 is TGTGCCAGCAGTCCCCGGGGGACAGGGGAGTACTTC. It encodes CASSPRGTGEYF.

This clone occurred a few times. The chain's CDR3 is CASPGSAEAFF. For the CDR3, the DNA is TGTGCCAGCCCCGGTTCTGCTGAAGCTTTCTTT. This chain links TRBV2 with TRBJ1-1; no clear D. The CDR3 extends over 11 amino acids. Germline V gives CDR1 SNHLY, CDR2 FYNNEI. The V and J ends lost 8 bases and 6 bases respectively, with 10 bases between them.

The rearrangement links TRBV19 to TRBJ1-5, with D possibly TRBD1 on 6 matching bases. V lost 5 bases, J lost 3 bases, and 14 bases lay in between. The length of the CDR3 is 15 residues. CDR1 is LNHDA, CDR2 SQIVND, per germline (reference sequence). CDR3: CASSFRGTLNQPQHF. The CDR3 nucleotides read TGTGCCAGTAGTTTTAGAGGGACACTCAATCAGCCCCAGCATTTT.